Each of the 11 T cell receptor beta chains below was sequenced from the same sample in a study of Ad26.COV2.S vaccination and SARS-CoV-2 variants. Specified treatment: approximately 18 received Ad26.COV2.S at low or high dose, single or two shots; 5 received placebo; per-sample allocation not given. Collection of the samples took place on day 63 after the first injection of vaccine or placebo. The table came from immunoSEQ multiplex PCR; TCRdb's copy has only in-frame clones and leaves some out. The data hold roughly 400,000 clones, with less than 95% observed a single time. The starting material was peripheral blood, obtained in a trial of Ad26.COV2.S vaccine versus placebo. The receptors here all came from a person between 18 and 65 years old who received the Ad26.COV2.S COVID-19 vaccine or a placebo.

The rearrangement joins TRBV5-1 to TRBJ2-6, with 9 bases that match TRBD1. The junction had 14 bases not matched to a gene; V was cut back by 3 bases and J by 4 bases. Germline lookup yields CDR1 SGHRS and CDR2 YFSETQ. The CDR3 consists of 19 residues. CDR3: CASSSAPGQGAGGANVLTF. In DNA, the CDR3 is TGCGCCAGCAGCTCAGCTCCGGGACAGGGTGCTGGGGGGGCCAACGTCCTGACTTTC.

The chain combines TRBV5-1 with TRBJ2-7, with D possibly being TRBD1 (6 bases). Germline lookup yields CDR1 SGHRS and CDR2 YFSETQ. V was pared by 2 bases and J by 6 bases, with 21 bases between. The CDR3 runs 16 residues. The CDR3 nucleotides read TGCGCCAGCAGCTTCGGGGACACCGCCGTGGAAGGCGAGCAGTACTTC. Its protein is CASSFGDTAVEGEQYF.

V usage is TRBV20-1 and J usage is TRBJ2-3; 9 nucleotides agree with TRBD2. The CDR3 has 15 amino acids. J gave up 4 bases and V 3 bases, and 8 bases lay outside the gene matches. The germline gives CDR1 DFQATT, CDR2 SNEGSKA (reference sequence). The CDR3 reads CSASRVAGESDTQYF. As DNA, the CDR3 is TGCAGTGCTAGTCGGGTAGCGGGAGAATCAGATACGCAGTATTTT.

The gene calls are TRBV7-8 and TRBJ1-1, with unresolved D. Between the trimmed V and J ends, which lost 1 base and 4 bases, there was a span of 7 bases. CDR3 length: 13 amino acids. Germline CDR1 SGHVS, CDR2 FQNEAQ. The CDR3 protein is CASSLGAATEAFF. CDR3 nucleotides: TGTGCCAGCAGCTTAGGTGCAGCCACTGAAGCTTTCTTT.

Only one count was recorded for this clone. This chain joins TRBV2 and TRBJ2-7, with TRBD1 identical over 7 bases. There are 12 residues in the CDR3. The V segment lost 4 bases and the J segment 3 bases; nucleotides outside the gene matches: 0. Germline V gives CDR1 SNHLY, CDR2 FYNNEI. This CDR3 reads CASSGDSYEQYF. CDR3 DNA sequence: TGTGCCAGCAGTGGGGACAGCTACGAGCAGTACTTC.

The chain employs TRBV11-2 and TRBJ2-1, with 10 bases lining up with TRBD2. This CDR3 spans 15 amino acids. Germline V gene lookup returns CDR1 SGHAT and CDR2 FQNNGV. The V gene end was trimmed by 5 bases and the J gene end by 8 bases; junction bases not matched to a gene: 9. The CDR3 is CASSLSGRPNDEQFF. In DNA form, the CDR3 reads TGTGCCAGCAGCCTTAGCGGGAGGCCCAATGATGAGCAGTTCTTC. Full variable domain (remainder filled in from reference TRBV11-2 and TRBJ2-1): EAGVAQSPRYKIIEKRQSVAFWCNPISGHATLYWYQQILGQGPKLLIQFQNNGVVDDSQLPKDRFSAERLKGVDSTLKIQPAKLEDSAVYLCASSLSGRPNDEQFFGPGTRLTVL.

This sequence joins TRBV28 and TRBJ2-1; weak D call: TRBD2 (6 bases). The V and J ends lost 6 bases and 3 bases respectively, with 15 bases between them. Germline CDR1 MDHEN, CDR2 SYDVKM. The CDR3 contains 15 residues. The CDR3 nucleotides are TGTGCCAGCAGCCCGACTAGGGGCCTCTACAATGAGCAGTTCTTC. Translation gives CASSPTRGLYNEQFF.

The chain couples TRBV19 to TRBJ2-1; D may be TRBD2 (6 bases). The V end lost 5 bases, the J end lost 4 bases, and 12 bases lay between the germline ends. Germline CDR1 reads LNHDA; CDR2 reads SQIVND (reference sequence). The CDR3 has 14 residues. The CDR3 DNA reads TGTGCCAGTAGTTCGGCTAGCGCATACAATGAGCAGTTCTTC. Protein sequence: CASSSASAYNEQFF.

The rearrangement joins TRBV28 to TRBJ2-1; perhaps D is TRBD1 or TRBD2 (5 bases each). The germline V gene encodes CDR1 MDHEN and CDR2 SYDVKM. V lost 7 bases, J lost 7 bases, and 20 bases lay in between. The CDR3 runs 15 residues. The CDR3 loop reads CASNAPGLIGNEQFF. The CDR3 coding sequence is TGTGCCAGCAACGCACCGGGGCTTATTGGGAATGAGCAGTTCTTC.

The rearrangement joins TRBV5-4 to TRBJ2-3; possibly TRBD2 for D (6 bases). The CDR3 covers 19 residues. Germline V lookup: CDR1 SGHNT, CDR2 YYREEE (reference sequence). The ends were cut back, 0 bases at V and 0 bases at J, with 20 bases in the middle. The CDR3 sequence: CASSLDPGRVAYSTDTQYF. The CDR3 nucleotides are TGTGCCAGCAGCTTGGATCCCGGGAGAGTTGCCTATAGCACAGATACGCAGTATTTT.

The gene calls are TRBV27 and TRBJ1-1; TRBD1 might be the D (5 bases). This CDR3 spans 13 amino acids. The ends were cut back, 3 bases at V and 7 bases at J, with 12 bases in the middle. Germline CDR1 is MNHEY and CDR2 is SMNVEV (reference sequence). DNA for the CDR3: TGTGCCAGCAGTTTGTCGGGGCCGGTTGAAGCTTTCTTT. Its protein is CASSLSGPVEAFF.